The clone carrying this TCR beta chain was detected many times. These data are taken from a study of human T cells and chemical hapten exposure. At the level of the study: Patients, predominantly female, presented with alopecia areata, totalis or universalis.

CDR1 is DFQATT and CDR2 is SNEGSKA in the germline V gene (reference sequence). Trimming cost V 5 bases and J 4 bases; bases outside gene matches: 7. The CDR3 length is 15 residues. Individual cDNA molecules (in the library) carried attached unique molecular identifiers. TCRdb independently ran MiXCR on the RACE reads; one entry per CDR3 protein. The table includes just under 350,000 distinct CDR3 sequences, under 8% detected once. Time point specified: patch test 1, 2 weeks after DPC sensitization. The treatment denotes: therapeutic diphenylcyclopropenone sensitization with weekly scalp DPC. The material sequenced was whole blood, taken in connection with sensitization to the hapten diphenylcyclopropenone (DPC). The chain recombines TRBV20-1 with TRBJ2-3, with 12 bases that match TRBD2. The sequence derives from a woman between 18 and 30 years old with alopecia areata. Some clones in this sample may be carry-over from other donors' samples. This CDR3 is CSALTSGGLPDTQYF. CDR3 sequence (DNA): TGCAGTGCTCTTACTAGCGGGGGGCTTCCAGATACGCAGTATTTT.